Given below is one T cell receptor (beta chain) in context. The V segment lost 0 bases and the J segment 8 bases; nucleotides outside the gene matches: 2. The V gene's germline CDR1 is SEHNR and CDR2 FQNEAQ (reference sequence). The CDR3 totals 14 residues. These data come from a study of OX40 agonist ivuxolimab in advanced cancers. Samples were taken at baseline and on day 1 of cycles 4 and 7. Assay: immunoSEQ multiplex PCR; the TCRdb copy retains only in-frame clones and omits some. In the table there are around 80,000 clones, roughly nine tenths of which are singletons. The source is an adult with an advanced solid tumor such as melanoma, head and neck, liver or kidney cancer. V usage is TRBV7-9 and J usage is TRBJ2-1; 9 bases align to TRBD2. Sample: CD4+ or CD8+ T cells sorted from blood, taken in a trial of the OX40 agonist ivuxolimab. The CDR3 region has the DNA TGTGCCAGCAGCTTAGCCGGGACTAGCTATGAGCAGTTCTTC. This translates into CASSLAGTSYEQFF.